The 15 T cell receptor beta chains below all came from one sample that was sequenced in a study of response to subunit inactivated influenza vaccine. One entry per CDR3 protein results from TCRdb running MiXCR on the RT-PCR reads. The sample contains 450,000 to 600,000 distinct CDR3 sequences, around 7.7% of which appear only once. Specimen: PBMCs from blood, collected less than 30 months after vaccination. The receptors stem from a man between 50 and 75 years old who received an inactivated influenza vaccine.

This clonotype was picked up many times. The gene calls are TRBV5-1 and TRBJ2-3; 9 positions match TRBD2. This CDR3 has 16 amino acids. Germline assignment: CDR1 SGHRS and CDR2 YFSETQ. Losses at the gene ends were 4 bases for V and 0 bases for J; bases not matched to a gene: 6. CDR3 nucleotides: TGCGCCAGCAGCCCCGGGACTAGCCCTAGCACAGATACGCAGTATTTT. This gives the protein CASSPGTSPSTDTQYF.

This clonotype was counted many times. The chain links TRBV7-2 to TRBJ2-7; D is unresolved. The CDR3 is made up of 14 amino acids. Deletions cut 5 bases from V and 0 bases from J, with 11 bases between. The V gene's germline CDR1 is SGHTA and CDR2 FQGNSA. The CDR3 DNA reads TGTGCCAGCAGCAAACGGCTAGGCTCCTACGAGCAGTACTTC. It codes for CASSKRLGSYEQYF.

CDR3 residues: CALGGFDTDTQYF. The CDR3 bases are TGTGCCCTCGGGGGTTTCGACACAGATACGCAGTATTTT. The chain carries TRBV10-3 and TRBJ2-3; D might be TRBD2 (6 bases). This CDR3 region has 13 residues. CDR1 and CDR2 (germline): ENHRY, SYGVKD. V was trimmed by 11 bases and J by 2 bases, leaving 14 bases between them.

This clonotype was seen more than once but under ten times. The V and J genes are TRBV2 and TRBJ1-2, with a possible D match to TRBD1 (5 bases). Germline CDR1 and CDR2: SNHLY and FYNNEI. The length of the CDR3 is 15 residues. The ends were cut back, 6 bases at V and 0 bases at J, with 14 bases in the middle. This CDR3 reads CASSPSTATNYGYTF. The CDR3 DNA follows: TGTGCCAGCAGCCCCTCGACAGCTACTAACTATGGCTACACCTTC.

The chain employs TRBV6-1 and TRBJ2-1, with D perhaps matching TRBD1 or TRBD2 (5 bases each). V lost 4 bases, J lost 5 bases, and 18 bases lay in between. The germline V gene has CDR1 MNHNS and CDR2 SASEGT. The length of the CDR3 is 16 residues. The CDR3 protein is CASSARGLQAHNEQFF. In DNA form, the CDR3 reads TGTGCCAGCAGTGCTCGGGGCCTCCAGGCCCACAATGAGCAGTTCTTC.

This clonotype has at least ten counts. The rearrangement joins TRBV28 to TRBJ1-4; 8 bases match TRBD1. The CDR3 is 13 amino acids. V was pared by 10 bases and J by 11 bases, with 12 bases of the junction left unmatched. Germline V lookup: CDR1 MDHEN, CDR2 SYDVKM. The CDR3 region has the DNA TGTGCCATAACAGGGGGAGTGAACGATAAACTGTTTTTT. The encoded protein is CAITGGVNDKLFF.

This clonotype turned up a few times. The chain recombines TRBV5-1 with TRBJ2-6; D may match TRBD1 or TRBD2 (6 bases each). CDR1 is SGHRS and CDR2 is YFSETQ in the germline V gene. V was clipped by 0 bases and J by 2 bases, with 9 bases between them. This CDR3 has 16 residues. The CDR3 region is CASSLGGAAGANVLTF. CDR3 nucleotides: TGCGCCAGCAGCTTGGGGGGGGCCGCTGGGGCCAACGTCCTGACTTTC.

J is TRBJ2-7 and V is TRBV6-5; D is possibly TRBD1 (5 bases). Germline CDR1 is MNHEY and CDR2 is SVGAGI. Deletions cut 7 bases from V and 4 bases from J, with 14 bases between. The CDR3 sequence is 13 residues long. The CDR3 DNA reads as TGTGCCAGCATTTCAGGGCTAACTTACGAGCAGTACTTC. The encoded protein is CASISGLTYEQYF.

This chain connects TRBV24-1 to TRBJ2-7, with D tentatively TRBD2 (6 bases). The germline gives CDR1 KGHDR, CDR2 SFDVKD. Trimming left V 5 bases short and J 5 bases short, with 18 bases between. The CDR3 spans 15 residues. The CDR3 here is CATSGAGDSLHEQYF. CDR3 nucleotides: TGTGCCACCAGTGGCGCCGGGGACTCTCTCCACGAGCAGTACTTC.

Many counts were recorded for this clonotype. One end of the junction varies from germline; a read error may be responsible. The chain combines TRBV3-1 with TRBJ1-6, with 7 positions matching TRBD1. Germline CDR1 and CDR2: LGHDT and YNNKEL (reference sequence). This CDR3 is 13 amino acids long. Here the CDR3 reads CASSQGGNSPLHF. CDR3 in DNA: TGCGCCAGCAGCCAAGGGGGCAATTCACCCCTCCACTTT.

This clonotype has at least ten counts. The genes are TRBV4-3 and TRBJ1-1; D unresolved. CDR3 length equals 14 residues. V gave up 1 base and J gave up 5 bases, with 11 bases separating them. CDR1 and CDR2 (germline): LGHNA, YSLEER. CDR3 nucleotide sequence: TGCGCCAGCAGCCAAGTTGGTATCGGTACTGAAGCTTTCTTT. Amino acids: CASSQVGIGTEAFF.

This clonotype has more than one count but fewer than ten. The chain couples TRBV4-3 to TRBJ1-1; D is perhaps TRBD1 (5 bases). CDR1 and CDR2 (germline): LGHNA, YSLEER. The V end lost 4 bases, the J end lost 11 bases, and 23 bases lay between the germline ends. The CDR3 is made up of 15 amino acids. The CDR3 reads CASSPKIPPGLRAFF. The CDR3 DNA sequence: TGCGCCAGCAGCCCGAAGATACCCCCGGGACTTAGGGCTTTCTTT.

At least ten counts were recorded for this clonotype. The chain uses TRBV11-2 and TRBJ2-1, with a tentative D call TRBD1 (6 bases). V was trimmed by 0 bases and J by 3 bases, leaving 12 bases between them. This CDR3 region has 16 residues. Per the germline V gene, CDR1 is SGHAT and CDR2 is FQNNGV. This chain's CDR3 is CASSLEGRGYYNEQFF. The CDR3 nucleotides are TGTGCCAGCAGCTTAGAAGGCAGGGGATACTACAATGAGCAGTTCTTC.

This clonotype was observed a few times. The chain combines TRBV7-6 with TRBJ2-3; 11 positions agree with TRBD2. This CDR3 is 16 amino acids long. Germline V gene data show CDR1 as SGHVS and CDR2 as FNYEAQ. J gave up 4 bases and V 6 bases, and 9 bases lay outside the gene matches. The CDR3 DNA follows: TGTGCCAGCAGTACCGGGACTAGCGGAGTCGCAGATACGCAGTATTTT. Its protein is CASSTGTSGVADTQYF.

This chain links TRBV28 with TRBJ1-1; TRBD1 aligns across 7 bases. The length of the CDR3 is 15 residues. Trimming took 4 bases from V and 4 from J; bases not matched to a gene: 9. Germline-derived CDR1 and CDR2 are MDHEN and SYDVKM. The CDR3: CASSSLDRVGTEAFF. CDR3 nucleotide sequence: TGTGCCAGCAGTTCCCTCGACAGGGTGGGCACTGAAGCTTTCTTT.